This T cell receptor beta chain comes out of a study of response to subunit inactivated influenza vaccine. This clonotype has ten or more counts. What it binds is not known. MiXCR was run by TCRdb on the RT-PCR reads, yielding one entry per CDR3 protein. Of roughly 780,000 distinct CDR3 sequences listed, around a sixth are singletons. Study observations and caveats: Authors suggested seasonal influenza vaccinations each recruit few new T cells.

This clonotype was sampled from a man aged 45-65 years who received an inactivated influenza vaccine. Sequenced material: PBMCs from blood, taken about 5 days after vaccination.

The CDR3 is CSAKPGVYEQYF. As DNA, the CDR3 is TGCAGTGCCAAGCCCGGGGTCTACGAGCAGTACTTC. The rearrangement joins TRBV20-1 to TRBJ2-7; TRBD2 might be the D (5 bases). Germline V gene sequence: CDR1 DFQATT, CDR2 SNEGSKA (reference sequence). Trimming took 6 bases from V and 3 from J, leaving 12 bases between them. The CDR3 runs 12 residues.